Sequencing of this TCR beta chain was carried out in a study of blood T cell repertoires in COVID-19. V was pared by 10 bases and J by 2 bases, with 5 bases of the junction left unmatched. CDR1 is MNHEY, CDR2 SMNVEV, per germline (reference sequence). This CDR3 comprises 13 residues. In the original analysis: Reference gene primer amplification gave nucleated cell count estimates. Measured with immunoSEQ multiplex PCR; TCRdb has only the in-frame clones, and not every one. The DNA gave D and trimming, while V, J and clone size come from that table. The sample records 150,000 or so clones, 88% being singletons.

The rearrangement links TRBV27 to TRBJ2-7, with 10 positions matching TRBD2. This clonotype was obtained from a woman aged 25-40 years with acute COVID-19. Sequencing input: PBMCs or T cells enriched from blood (not recorded which). For the CDR3, the DNA is TGTGCCACTAGCGGGAGTCCCCCCTACGAGCAGTACTTC. It yields the protein CATSGSPPYEQYF.